The 26 T cell receptor beta chains in this list originate from one sample, sequenced in a study of post-analysis software for immune sequencing data. Points from the study as a whole: TRBV segments more frequent in patients than in controls numbered five and included TRBV5-6, TRBV5-1 and TRBV20-1.

Unique molecular identifiers were carried by the TCR beta cDNA libraries. TCRdb reanalysed the PCR reads using MiXCR and keeps one entry per CDR3 protein. Here the sample spans fewer than 850,000 distinct CDR3 sequences, roughly 27% being singletons. Their antigen targets remain unknown. Sample: blood. The receptors were sampled from a girl aged 10 to 17 with multiple sclerosis.

The rearrangement links TRBV13 to TRBJ2-7; 12 bases match TRBD2. This CDR3 spans 15 amino acids. Trimming took 5 bases from V and 6 from J; bases not matched to a gene: 8. CDR1 PRHDT and CDR2 FYEKMQ come from the germline V gene (reference sequence). CDR3 coding DNA: TGTGCCAGCAGCCCACGACTAGCGGGAGTCCCCGAGCAGTACTTC. This encodes CASSPRLAGVPEQYF.

The gene calls are TRBV4-3 and TRBJ2-7; D ambiguous. V lost 0 bases and J lost 2, with 11 bases in between. CDR1 is LGHNA and CDR2 is YSLEER in the germline V gene. The CDR3 is 15 residues long. The chain's CDR3 is CASSQEAPSAYEQYF. The CDR3 DNA reads as TGCGCCAGCAGCCAAGAGGCCCCCTCGGCCTACGAGCAGTACTTC.

This clonotype was observed many times. This chain connects TRBV4-1 to TRBJ2-5; 8 bases align to TRBD2. CDR1 is MGHRA and CDR2 is YSYEKL in the germline V gene. After removal of 4 bases from V and 7 bases from J, the junction contained 17 bases not matched to a gene. There are 17 residues in the CDR3. The CDR3 loop reads CASSLKSSGGEPWTQYF. In DNA, the CDR3 is TGCGCCAGCAGCCTAAAGAGTTCGGGGGGGGAGCCTTGGACCCAGTACTTC.

This clonotype was detected a few times. The CDR3 is CASSYWTGQGHSYEQYF. The CDR3 region has the DNA TGTGCCAGCAGTTATTGGACCGGACAGGGGCACTCCTACGAGCAGTACTTC. The rearrangement uses TRBV6-2 or TRBV6-3 and TRBJ2-7, with TRBD1 matching over 9 bases. Germline CDR1 MNHEY, CDR2 SVGEGT. The trim removed 3 bases at V and 0 bases at J, leaving 9 bases unmatched. The CDR3 spans 17 residues.

This clonotype turned up a few times. The chain recombines TRBV19 with TRBJ2-7, with D possibly TRBD1 on 6 matching bases. Germline V gene data show CDR1 as LNHDA and CDR2 as SQIVND (reference sequence). V lost 6 bases to trimming and J lost 0 bases, with 12 bases between them. This CDR3 has 14 amino acids. The CDR3 loop is CASSGQKNSYEQYF. The CDR3, as DNA: TGTGCCAGTAGCGGACAGAAAAACTCCTACGAGCAGTACTTC.

This clonotype was found a few times. CDR3 amino acids: CASSSPGTGDTEAFF. Here the CDR3 DNA reads TGTGCCAGCAGCTCCCCCGGGACAGGGGACACTGAAGCTTTCTTT. The rearrangement links TRBV13 to TRBJ1-1; 10 bases map to TRBD1. Germline V gene lookup returns CDR1 PRHDT and CDR2 FYEKMQ (reference sequence). Trimming removed 4 bases from V and 3 bases from J; junction bases left unmatched: 5. This CDR3 spans 15 amino acids.

The V gene is TRBV7-2, the J gene TRBJ1-4; D not certain. This CDR3 has 14 residues. CDR1 and CDR2 from the germline V gene are SGHTA and FQGNSA. Trimming cost V 3 bases and J 3 bases, with 8 bases left between them. DNA of the CDR3: TGTGCCAGCAGCTTTGGAGGTCCTAATGAAAAACTGTTTTTT. Residues: CASSFGGPNEKLFF.

The chain recombines TRBV6-4 with TRBJ2-2; D remains ambiguous. Germline V gene data show CDR1 as MRHNA and CDR2 as SNTAGT. CDR3 length: 13 residues. V lost 5 bases, J lost 7 bases, and 11 bases lay in between. The CDR3 protein is CASSPESGGELFF. The CDR3 nucleotides are TGTGCCAGCAGTCCGGAATCGGGCGGGGAGCTGTTTTTT.

The J gene is TRBJ1-5, the V gene TRBV28; possibly TRBD1 for D (5 bases). CDR1 and CDR2 (germline): MDHEN, SYDVKM. V shed 10 bases and J shed 5 bases, with 21 bases lying between them. The CDR3 contains 15 residues. CDR3 coding DNA: TGTGCCACCGACCTCGCCAGGGAGGGGTATCAGCCCCAGCATTTT. Translating it yields CATDLAREGYQPQHF.

The CDR3 DNA reads TGCAGCGTTGCACGGATACTTGGGAATGAGCAGTTCTTC. Translated, it gives CSVARILGNEQFF. The V gene is TRBV29-1, the J gene TRBJ2-1; no firm D call. V lost 4 bases, J lost 7 bases, and 14 bases lay in between. The CDR3 is 13 amino acids. CDR1 is SQVTM, CDR2 ANQGSEA, per germline.

In the case of this clonotype: A much larger clone is a single base away; this may be a read error. The chain uses TRBV7-2 and TRBJ2-7; TRBD1 agrees at 7 bases. Germline V gene sequence: CDR1 SGHTA, CDR2 FQGNSA. V lost 5 bases to trimming and J lost 6 bases; unmatched junction nucleotides: 13. CDR3 length: 15 residues. The CDR3 DNA is TGTGCCAGCAGCAATGCAGGTTCCCCAGGGGGCGAGCAGTACTTC. This codes for CASSNAGSPGGEQYF.

The CDR3 spells CASAVEGPTDLLSYNEQFF. The CDR3 nucleotides are TGTGCCAGCGCGGTAGAGGGGCCAACGGACCTACTCTCCTACAATGAGCAGTTCTTC. The chain recombines TRBV28 with TRBJ2-1; D possibly matches TRBD1 or TRBD2 (5 bases each). Germline assignment: CDR1 MDHEN and CDR2 SYDVKM. The ends were cut back, 8 bases at V and 0 bases at J, with 26 bases in the middle. The CDR3 spans 19 residues. The full variable domain, rest sourced from reference TRBV28 and TRBJ2-1, is DVKVTQSSRYLVKRTGEKVFLECVQDMDHENMFWYRQDPGLGLRLIYFSYDVKMKEKGDIPEGYSVSREKKERFSLILESASTNQTSMYLCASAVEGPTDLLSYNEQFFGPGTRLTVL.

CDR3 protein: CASSLEGSPYGYTF. The CDR3 DNA follows: TGTGCCAGCAGCTTGGAGGGCAGCCCGTATGGCTACACCTTC. The V and J genes are TRBV5-6 and TRBJ1-2; D gene unclear. CDR1 SGHDT and CDR2 YYEEEE come from the germline V gene. This CDR3 is built from 14 residues. V lost 0 bases, J lost 5 bases, and 11 bases lay in between.

This clonotype was observed a handful of times. The V call is TRBV10-3, the J call TRBJ2-1; 7 nucleotides align to TRBD1. V shed 1 base and J 0 bases; nucleotides not matched to a gene: 9. Germline assignment: CDR1 ENHRY and CDR2 SYGVKD. The CDR3 length is 18 residues. CDR3 coding DNA: TGTGCCATCAGTGAGTTCCCTCCGACAGGGAGCTCCTACAATGAGCAGTTCTTC. It yields the protein CAISEFPPTGSSYNEQFF.

This clonotype was seen a few times. The rearrangement joins TRBV28 to TRBJ1-6; D might be TRBD1 (6 bases). The germline V gene encodes CDR1 MDHEN and CDR2 SYDVKM. This CDR3 spans 14 amino acids. V was shortened by 6 bases and J by 4 bases, with 10 bases between the two germline ends. Here the CDR3 DNA reads TGTGCCAGCAGGGATGGACAGTATAATTCACCCCTCCACTTT. It specifies CASRDGQYNSPLHF. The complete variable domain, with remaining parts taken from reference TRBV28 and TRBJ1-6, reads DVKVTQSSRYLVKRTGEKVFLECVQDMDHENMFWYRQDPGLGLRLIYFSYDVKMKEKGDIPEGYSVSREKKERFSLILESASTNQTSMYLCASRDGQYNSPLHFGNGTRLTVT.

CDR3 sequence: CASSSRTGPEKLFF. The CDR3 DNA follows: TGTGCCAGCAGCTCACGGACAGGGCCTGAAAAACTGTTTTTT. The V and J genes are TRBV3-1 and TRBJ1-4; 8 nucleotides line up with TRBD1. J gave up 7 bases and V 5 bases, and 6 bases lay outside the gene matches. The V gene's germline CDR1 is LGHDT and CDR2 YNNKEL (reference sequence). This CDR3 region has 14 residues.

This sequence joins TRBV6-5 and TRBJ2-2; D is unresolved. The germline V and J ends were trimmed by 6 bases and 6 bases, with 8 bases remaining between them. CDR1 MNHEY and CDR2 SVGAGI come from the germline V gene. The CDR3 has 12 amino acids. The CDR3 sequence is CASRNGPGELFF. CDR3 in DNA: TGTGCCAGCAGGAACGGACCCGGGGAGCTGTTTTTT.

This clonotype was detected a few times. The rearrangement joins TRBV21-1 to TRBJ1-2; the table assigns TRBD1, which was not confirmed against the DNA. TRBV21-1 is a pseudogene segment. The CDR3 totals 16 residues. CDR3 protein: CASSKAETTENHGYTF. The CDR3 DNA is TGTGCCAGCAGCAAGGCTGAAACGACAGAGAATCATGGCTACACCTTC.

The chain recombines TRBV2 with TRBJ2-7; no firm D call. The CDR3 spans 12 residues. Germline values: CDR1 SNHLY, CDR2 FYNNEI. The V end was cut by 6 bases, the J end by 5 bases, with 11 bases between. The CDR3 protein is CASREFRDEQYF. The CDR3 nucleotides are TGTGCCAGCAGGGAATTCCGAGACGAGCAGTACTTC. The whole variable domain, remainder taken from reference TRBV2 and TRBJ2-7, is EPEVTQTPSHQVTQMGQEVILRCVPISNHLYFYWYRQILGQKVEFLVSFYNNEISEKSEIFDDQFSVERPDGSNFTLKIRSTKLEDSAMYFCASREFRDEQYFGPGTRLTVT.

This sequence joins TRBV28 and TRBJ1-6; 7 bases align to TRBD1. CDR3 length: 14 amino acids. V shed 6 bases, J shed 6 bases, and the junction held 5 bases outside the gene matches. Germline V gene lookup returns CDR1 MDHEN and CDR2 SYDVKM. Here the CDR3 DNA reads TGTGCCAGCAGCCCGGGACAGTTTAATTCACCCCTCCACTTT. Translation: CASSPGQFNSPLHF.

This clonotype was seen only a few times. The chain carries TRBV27 and TRBJ2-7; D not certain. Germline assignment: CDR1 MNHEY and CDR2 SMNVEV (reference sequence). The CDR3 consists of 13 residues. The V end lost 5 bases, the J end lost 0 bases, and 8 bases lay between the germline ends. The CDR3 here is CASSDRTSYEQYF. DNA of the CDR3: TGTGCCAGCAGTGACCGTACCTCCTACGAGCAGTACTTC.

To note about this clonotype: The conserved phenylalanine or tryptophan normally closing the CDR3 is absent here, so this likely arose from a read error. The rearrangement links TRBV2 to TRBJ2-7; a possible D gene is TRBD2 (6 bases). In germline, CDR1 is SNHLY, CDR2 FYNNEI. The CDR3 length is 15 residues. Trimming took 6 bases from V and 0 from J, leaving 15 bases between them. DNA of the CDR3: TGTGCCAGCAGGTCCGGGAGTGGGAACTCCTACGAGCAGTACTTA. This codes for CASRSGSGNSYEQYL.

As concerns this clonotype: The junction departs from germline at one end; a sequencing error may be responsible. The rearrangement uses TRBV9 and TRBJ2-1, with 10 bases identical to TRBD2. Germline CDR1 SGDLS, CDR2 YYNGEE. The CDR3 contains 15 residues. Here the CDR3 reads CVSSVDGTSVYEQFF. The CDR3 DNA reads as TGTGTCAGCAGCGTAGACGGGACTAGCGTCTATGAGCAGTTCTTC.

As to this clonotype: A much larger clone differs by one base, so this may be a read error. The chain links TRBV13 to TRBJ1-2; D possibly corresponds to TRBD1 (5 bases). Germline CDR1 PRHDT, CDR2 FYEKMQ (reference sequence). The CDR3 is 14 amino acids. This CDR3 is CASSFLGTNYDYTF. The CDR3 nucleotides are TGTGCCAGCAGCTTCCTCGGGACTAACTATGACTACACCTTC.

This clonotype was found a few times. The chain uses TRBV2 and TRBJ2-3, with D possibly being TRBD2 (6 bases). Looked up from germline, CDR1 is SNHLY and CDR2 is FYNNEI. The CDR3 contains 14 residues. V dropped 2 bases and J dropped 6 bases, with 12 bases sitting between them. This chain's CDR3 is CASSEMRSGDTQYF. The CDR3 DNA reads TGTGCCAGCAGTGAAATGAGAAGCGGGGATACGCAGTATTTT.

This clonotype was recorded a few times. This sequence joins TRBV3-1 and TRBJ2-1; 7 nucleotides line up with TRBD2. This CDR3 contains 16 residues. Trimming removed 1 base from V and 4 bases from J; junction bases left unmatched: 7. Germline CDR1 is LGHDT and CDR2 is YNNKEL (reference sequence). In DNA form, the CDR3 reads TGTGCCAGCAGCCAAGTTAGCGGGCGACCGTACAATGAGCAGTTCTTC. Protein product: CASSQVSGRPYNEQFF.